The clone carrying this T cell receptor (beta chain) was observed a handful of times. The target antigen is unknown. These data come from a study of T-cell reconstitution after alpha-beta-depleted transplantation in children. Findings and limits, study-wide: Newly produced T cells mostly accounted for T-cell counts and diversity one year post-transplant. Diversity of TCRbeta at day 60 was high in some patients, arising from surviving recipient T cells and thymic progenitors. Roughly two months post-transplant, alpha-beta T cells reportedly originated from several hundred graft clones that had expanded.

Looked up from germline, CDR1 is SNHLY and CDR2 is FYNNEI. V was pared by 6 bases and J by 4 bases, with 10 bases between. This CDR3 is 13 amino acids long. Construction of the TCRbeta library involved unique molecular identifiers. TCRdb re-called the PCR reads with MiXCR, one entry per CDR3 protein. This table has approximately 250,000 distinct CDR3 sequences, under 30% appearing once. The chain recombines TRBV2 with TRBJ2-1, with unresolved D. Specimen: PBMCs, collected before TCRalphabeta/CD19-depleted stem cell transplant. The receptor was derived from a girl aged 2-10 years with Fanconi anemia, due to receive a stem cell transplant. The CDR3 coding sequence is TGTGCCAGCAGCGACCCACCATACAATGAGCAGTTCTTC. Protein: CASSDPPYNEQFF.